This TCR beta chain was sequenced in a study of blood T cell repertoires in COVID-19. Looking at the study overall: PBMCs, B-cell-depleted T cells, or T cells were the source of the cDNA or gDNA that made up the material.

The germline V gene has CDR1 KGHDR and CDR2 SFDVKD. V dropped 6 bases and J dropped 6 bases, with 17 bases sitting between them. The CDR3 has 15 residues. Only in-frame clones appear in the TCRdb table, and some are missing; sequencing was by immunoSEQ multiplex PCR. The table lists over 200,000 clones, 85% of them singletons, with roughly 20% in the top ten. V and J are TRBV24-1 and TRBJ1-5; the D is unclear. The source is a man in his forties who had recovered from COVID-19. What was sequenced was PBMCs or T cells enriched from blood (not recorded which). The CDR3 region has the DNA TGTGCCACCAGTTCCGGGGAGTTTTTTGGTCAGCCCCAGCATTTT. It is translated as CATSSGEFFGQPQHF.